The TCR beta chain under discussion was sequenced for a study of blood T cell repertoires in COVID-19. Study overall: T cells, B-cell-depleted T cells, or PBMCs provided the cDNA or gDNA that served as material.

This clone has only a few counts. Generated by immunoSEQ multiplex PCR, the TCRdb table keeps only in-frame clones and is missing some. The sample records about 190,000 clones, approximately 84% being singletons. Self-reported history from a screening survey and questionnaire set each donor's cohort. The clonotype comes from a woman in her 30s who had recovered from COVID-19. The sequencing input was PBMCs or T cells enriched from blood (not recorded which).

CDR3 protein: CASSRDRDSSPLHF. The DNA of the CDR3 is TGTGCCAGCAGCCGGGACAGGGATAGTTCACCCCTCCACTTT. This chain links TRBV9 with TRBJ1-6; 9 bases fit TRBD1. This CDR3 is 14 amino acids long. Germline V gene sequence: CDR1 SGDLS, CDR2 YYNGEE. V was clipped by 4 bases and J by 9 bases; unmatched bases: 5.